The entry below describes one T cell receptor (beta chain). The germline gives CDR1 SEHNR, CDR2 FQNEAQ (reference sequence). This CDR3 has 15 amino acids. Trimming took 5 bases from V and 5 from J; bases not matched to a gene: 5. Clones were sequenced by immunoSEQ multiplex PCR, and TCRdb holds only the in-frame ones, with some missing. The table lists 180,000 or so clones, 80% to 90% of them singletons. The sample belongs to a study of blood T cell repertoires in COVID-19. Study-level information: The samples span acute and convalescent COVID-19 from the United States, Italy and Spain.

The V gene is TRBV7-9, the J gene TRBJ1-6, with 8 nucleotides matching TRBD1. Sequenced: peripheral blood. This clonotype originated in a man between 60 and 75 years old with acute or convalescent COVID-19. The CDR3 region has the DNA TGTGCCAGCAGCACAGGGACAGGAAATAATTCACCCCTCCACTTT. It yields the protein CASSTGTGNNSPLHF. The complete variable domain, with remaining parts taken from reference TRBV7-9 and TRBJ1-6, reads DTGVSQNPRHKITKRGQNVTFRCDPISEHNRLYWYRQTLGQGPEFLTYFQNEAQLEKSRLLSDRFSAERPKGSFSTLEIQRTEQGDSAMYLCASSTGTGNNSPLHFGNGTRLTVT.